This entry lists 25 T cell receptor beta chains sequenced from one sample in a study of cytomegalovirus exposure and HLA in healthy donors. With 60 Vbeta and 13 Jbeta primers, the PCR was carried out. This table comes from immunoSEQ multiplex PCR, and its TCRdb copy is limited to in-frame clones, with some not included. Its listing shows around 77,000 clones. The sequenced sample was PBMCs. These receptors originate from a man in his forties or fifties in good health and CMV-seropositive.

The chain recombines TRBV10-3 with TRBJ1-2; tentatively, D is TRBD1 (6 bases). Germline CDR1 is ENHRY and CDR2 is SYGVKD. The germline V and J ends were trimmed by 3 bases and 6 bases, with 11 bases remaining between them. The CDR3 spans 13 residues. The CDR3 DNA reads TGTGCCATCAGTGAAGGACAGTCCCATGGCTACACCTTC. Protein product: CAISEGQSHGYTF.

The V call is TRBV14, the J call TRBJ2-7, with no clear D. V was cut by 4 bases and J by 3 bases, with 7 bases left in between. CDR3 length: 12 amino acids. Germline CDR1 reads SGHDN; CDR2 reads FVKESK. The DNA for the CDR3 is TGTGCCAGCAGCCGAGTTTTCTACGAGCAGTACTTC. Translating gives CASSRVFYEQYF. Full variable domain (rest looked up from reference TRBV14 and TRBJ2-7): EAGVTQFPSHSVIEKGQTVTLRCDPISGHDNLYWYRRVMGKEIKFLLHFVKESKQDESGMPNNRFLAERTGGTYSTLKVQPAELEDSGVYFCASSRVFYEQYFGPGTRLTVT.

This CDR3 reads CASSPIRLAGVNEQYF. CDR3 coding DNA: TGTGCCAGCAGCCCAATCAGACTAGCGGGAGTCAACGAGCAGTACTTC. The V and J genes are TRBV28 and TRBJ2-5; 12 positions agree with TRBD2. The end of the DNA aligns better with TRBJ2-7, so the J call may be wrong. Germline V gene lookup returns CDR1 MDHEN and CDR2 SYDVKM. This CDR3 is 16 amino acids long.

The genes are TRBV4-1 and TRBJ1-2; TRBD1 might be the D (5 bases). This CDR3 spans 18 amino acids. The germline gives CDR1 MGHRA, CDR2 YSYEKL. Trimming cost V 3 bases and J 8 bases, with 28 bases left between them. The CDR3 loop reads CASSQGLSRQPRTRGYTF. DNA of the CDR3: TGCGCCAGCAGCCAGGGTTTATCCCGACAGCCGAGAACGCGGGGCTACACCTTC.

The chain links TRBV19 to TRBJ2-2; 8 bases map to TRBD1. The junction had 3 bases not matched to a gene; V was cut back by 5 bases and J by 1 base. This CDR3 region has 15 residues. Germline values: CDR1 LNHDA, CDR2 SQIVND (reference sequence). DNA of the CDR3: TGTGCCAGTAGTCTACAGGGGGAGAACACCGGGGAGCTGTTTTTT. It translates to CASSLQGENTGELFF.

The chain combines TRBV28 with TRBJ2-7; 7 positions match TRBD1. The V and J ends lost 3 bases and 4 bases, in that order; junction bases with no gene match: 15. The germline V gene has CDR1 MDHEN and CDR2 SYDVKM. This CDR3 is built from 17 residues. This CDR3 is CASSFHYSSGGGYEQYF. DNA for the CDR3: TGTGCCAGCAGTTTCCATTACTCATCAGGGGGTGGATACGAGCAGTACTTC.

The rearrangement uses TRBV4-2 and TRBJ2-1; D perhaps matches TRBD2 (5 bases). Germline-derived CDR1 and CDR2 are LGHNA and YNFKEQ. This CDR3 is 16 amino acids long. Trimming stripped 0 bases from V and 4 bases from J, with 13 bases between. The CDR3 sequence: CASSQDNSDEYNEQFF. Written as DNA, the CDR3 is TGTGCCAGCAGCCAAGATAATAGCGACGAGTACAATGAGCAGTTCTTC.

The CDR3 DNA reads TGCGCCAGCAGCTTCCTTCGGGGAGACGGGGGGACAGATACGCAGTATTTT. This sequence encodes CASSFLRGDGGTDTQYF. This chain uses TRBV5-1 with TRBJ2-3; 7 bases are a match to TRBD2. The CDR3 runs 17 residues. Germline CDR1 is SGHRS and CDR2 is YFSETQ. With 2 bases clipped from V and 3 bases from J, the junction kept 12 bases outside the gene matches.

The chain recombines TRBV4-1 with TRBJ2-7; TRBD1 might be the D (7 bases). Germline-derived CDR1 and CDR2 are MGHRA and YSYEKL. The CDR3 sequence is 15 residues long. V was pared by 1 base and J by 2 bases, with 12 bases between. In DNA, the CDR3 is TGCGCCAGCAGCCAAGGCCAGGGGGGAACCTACGAGCAGTACTTC. This translates into CASSQGQGGTYEQYF.

The CDR3 loop is CASGSQGLEKLFF. CDR3 sequence (DNA): TGTGCCAGCGGGTCTCAGGGGCTTGAAAAACTGTTTTTT. V is TRBV4-2 and J is TRBJ1-4; weak D call: TRBD1 (6 bases). CDR1 and CDR2 from the germline V gene are LGHNA and YNFKEQ. The CDR3 is made up of 13 amino acids. V was trimmed by 8 bases and J by 7 bases, leaving 14 bases between them.

This chain links TRBV5-6 with TRBJ2-7; a weak D match, TRBD1 (5 bases). The germline CDR1 and CDR2 sequences are SGHDT and YYEEEE. This CDR3 region has 14 residues. V was trimmed by 0 bases and J by 4 bases, leaving 11 bases between them. CDR3 sequence reads: CASSLEGAGYEQYV. The DNA of the CDR3 is TGTGCCAGCAGCTTGGAAGGGGCAGGGTACGAGCAGTACGTC.

This chain joins TRBV5-4 and TRBJ2-3, with TRBD2 identical over 8 bases. The germline V gene encodes CDR1 SGHNT and CDR2 YYREEE (reference sequence). The CDR3 is made up of 14 amino acids. V shed 4 bases and J 4 bases; nucleotides not matched to a gene: 5. The CDR3 reads CASSRRGEPDTQYF. In nucleotides, the CDR3 is TGTGCCAGCAGCAGGCGGGGGGAACCAGATACGCAGTATTTT.

The J gene is TRBJ1-5, the V gene TRBV4-2; D is undetermined. Trimming cost V 0 bases and J 11 bases, with 20 bases left between them. The CDR3 runs 16 residues. Germline CDR1 and CDR2: LGHNA and YNFKEQ. The DNA for the CDR3 is TGTGCCAGCAGCCAAGATATTGCAGTGAGGCAATCAGCCCAGCATTTT. It codes for CASSQDIAVRQSAQHF.

The J gene is TRBJ1-1, the V gene TRBV5-1, with 8 bases identical to TRBD1. CDR1 and CDR2 (germline): SGHRS, YFSETQ. This CDR3 comprises 15 residues. Trimming cost V 0 bases and J 4 bases; bases outside gene matches: 5. For the CDR3, the DNA is TGCGCCAGCAGCTTGGCCCGGACAGGGAGCACTGAAGCTTTCTTT. It yields the protein CASSLARTGSTEAFF.

The V gene is TRBV18, the J gene TRBJ2-7; 8 nucleotides match TRBD1. The V gene's germline CDR1 is KGHSH and CDR2 LQKENI. This CDR3 is built from 12 residues. The ends lost 6 bases at V and 6 bases at J; junction bases unmatched: 4. CDR3 in amino acids: CASSQDRVEQYV. For the CDR3, the DNA is TGTGCCAGCTCCCAGGACAGGGTCGAGCAGTACGTC.

The J gene is TRBJ1-1, the V gene TRBV12-5; tentatively, D is TRBD1 (6 bases). Germline V gene sequence: CDR1 LGHNT, CDR2 FRNRAP. The CDR3 spans 15 residues. Trimming took off 6 bases at V and 0 bases at J, with 14 bases between the two ends. The CDR3 protein is CASGQDSWMNTEAFF. CDR3 bases: TGTGCTAGTGGCCAGGACAGCTGGATGAACACTGAAGCTTTCTTT.

The CDR3 nucleotides read TGTGCCAGCAGCCTATACGGACAGGGTTACAATGAGCAGTTCTTC. This codes for CASSLYGQGYNEQFF. The genes are TRBV7-9 and TRBJ2-1, with TRBD1 matching over 8 bases. Germline CDR1 is SEHNR and CDR2 is FQNEAQ (reference sequence). The CDR3 has 15 amino acids. With 5 bases clipped from V and 4 bases from J, the junction kept 7 bases outside the gene matches.

The CDR3 bases are TGCGCCAGCAGCCCAAGACTAGCGGGGGCACAAGAGACCCAGTACTTC. Residues: CASSPRLAGAQETQYF. The chain couples TRBV5-1 to TRBJ2-5; 12 bases are a match to TRBD2. Germline V gene lookup returns CDR1 SGHRS and CDR2 YFSETQ. The CDR3 runs to 16 residues. J gave up 2 bases and V 4 bases, and 6 bases lay outside the gene matches.

The chain joins TRBV6-1 to TRBJ1-5, with no clear D. Trimming removed 3 bases at V and 1 base at J, with 13 bases between. The CDR3 extends over 16 amino acids. From germline, CDR1 is MNHNS and CDR2 SASEGT. The CDR3 here is CASSERREWSNQPQHF. CDR3 DNA: TGTGCCAGCAGTGAGAGGAGGGAGTGGAGCAATCAGCCCCAGCATTTT.

This rearrangement joins TRBV19 to TRBJ2-5; 8 nucleotides match TRBD2. This CDR3 is 15 amino acids long. The trim removed 7 bases at V and 4 bases at J, leaving 11 bases unmatched. CDR1 is LNHDA, CDR2 SQIVND, per germline (reference sequence). CDR3 in DNA: TGTGCCAGTACCCCGGAGCGGGGGAGGGGAGAGACCCAGTACTTC. It encodes CASTPERGRGETQYF.

CDR3 in amino acids: CASSQDIGVSNQPQHF. CDR3 bases: TGTGCCAGCAGCCAAGATATAGGGGTCAGCAATCAGCCCCAGCATTTT. The chain uses TRBV4-2 and TRBJ1-5, with D possibly matching TRBD1 (5 bases). Germline lookup yields CDR1 LGHNA and CDR2 YNFKEQ. CDR3 length: 16 residues. Trimming stripped 0 bases from V and 1 base from J, with 10 bases between.

The CDR3 region is CASSIWGEDGYTF. CDR3 bases: TGTGCCAGTAGTATATGGGGGGAGGATGGCTACACCTTC. The chain joins TRBV19 to TRBJ1-2; D might be TRBD1 (5 bases). The CDR3 is 13 residues long. The V end lost 2 bases, the J end lost 6 bases, and 10 bases lay between the germline ends. Per germline, CDR1 LNHDA and CDR2 SQIVND (reference sequence).

The chain is built from TRBV7-6 and TRBJ1-1, with 7 bases identical to TRBD1. V gave up 2 bases and J gave up 5 bases; unmatched junction bases: 2. Germline assignment: CDR1 SGHVS and CDR2 FNYEAQ. This CDR3 has 13 amino acids. DNA for the CDR3: TGTGCCAGCAGCTTAACAGGGGAAACTGAAGCTTTCTTT. Protein: CASSLTGETEAFF.

The rearrangement links TRBV15 to TRBJ2-3, with 8 positions matching TRBD1. The CDR3 has 17 amino acids. V trimming: 5 bases; J trimming: 7 bases; junction bases outside the gene matches: 17. Germline V gene sequence: CDR1 LNHNV, CDR2 YYDKDF (reference sequence). CDR3 coding DNA: TGTGCCACCAGCCCGAGGTTCATTGGGCAGGGGGCTAATACGCAGTATTTT. Its protein product is CATSPRFIGQGANTQYF.

V is TRBV7-9 and J is TRBJ1-1; the D is unclear. Per germline, CDR1 SEHNR and CDR2 FQNEAQ (reference sequence). V shed 3 bases and J shed 4 bases, with 18 bases lying between them. This CDR3 has 16 residues. The DNA for the CDR3 is TGTGCCAGCAGCTTGGGAAAGAAACCGAGCGGCACTGAAGCTTTCTTT. It is translated as CASSLGKKPSGTEAFF. Full variable domain (outside the CDR3, taken from reference TRBV7-9 and TRBJ1-1): DTGVSQNPRHKITKRGQNVTFRCDPISEHNRLYWYRQTLGQGPEFLTYFQNEAQLEKSRLLSDRFSAERPKGSFSTLEIQRTEQGDSAMYLCASSLGKKPSGTEAFFGQGTRLTVV.